This TCR beta chain originates from a study of cytomegalovirus exposure and HLA in healthy donors. Overall study findings and caveats: The study found most TCR sequences rare, yet found some public TCRs in many donors. First-cohort TCR clusters tended to co-occur in the roughly 120 validation repertoires, a later analysis found. It was reported that the classifier diagnosed cytomegalovirus status with high specificity and sensitivity in both the original and validation cohorts. According to the study, roughly 160 TCR beta chains were cytomegalovirus-associated.

Clones were read by immunoSEQ multiplex PCR, and TCRdb kept only the in-frame ones, dropping some. The sample has about 110,000 clones, around 95% seen once. Comments on this clone: Antigen specificity is unknown.

The sequencing input was PBMCs. The TCR comes from a young woman in good health and CMV-seronegative.

CDR3 in DNA: TGTGCCAGCAGTCAAAAGACAGTAGCGGGGAATTCACCCCTCCACTTT. This translates into CASSQKTVAGNSPLHF. The rearrangement links TRBV2 to TRBJ1-6; TRBD1 is a possible D gene (5 bases). There are 16 residues in the CDR3. Germline-derived CDR1 and CDR2 are SNHLY and FYNNEI. V lost 5 bases and J 7 bases, leaving 18 bases between the germline ends.